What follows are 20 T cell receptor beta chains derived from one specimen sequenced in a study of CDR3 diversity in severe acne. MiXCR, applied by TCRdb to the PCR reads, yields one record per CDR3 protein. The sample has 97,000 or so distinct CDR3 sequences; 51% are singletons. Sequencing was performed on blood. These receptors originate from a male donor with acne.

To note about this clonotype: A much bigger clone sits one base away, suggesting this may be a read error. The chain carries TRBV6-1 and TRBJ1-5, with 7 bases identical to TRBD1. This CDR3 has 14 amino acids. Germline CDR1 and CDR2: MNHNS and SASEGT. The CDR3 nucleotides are TGTGCCGGCAGTGAAGACAGGGCTACACAGCCCCAGCATTTT. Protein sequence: CAGSEDRATQPQHF.

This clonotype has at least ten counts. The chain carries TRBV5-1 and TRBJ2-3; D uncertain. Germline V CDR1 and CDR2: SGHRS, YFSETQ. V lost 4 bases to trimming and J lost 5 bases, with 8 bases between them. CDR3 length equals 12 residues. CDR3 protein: CASSVKGDTQYF. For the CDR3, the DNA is TGCGCCAGCAGCGTGAAGGGAGATACGCAGTATTTT.

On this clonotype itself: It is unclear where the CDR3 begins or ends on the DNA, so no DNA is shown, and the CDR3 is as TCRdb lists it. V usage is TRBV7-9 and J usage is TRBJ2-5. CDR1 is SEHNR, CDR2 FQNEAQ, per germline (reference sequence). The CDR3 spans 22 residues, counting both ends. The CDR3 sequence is CASSLGSNEKLFFGRRQETQYF.

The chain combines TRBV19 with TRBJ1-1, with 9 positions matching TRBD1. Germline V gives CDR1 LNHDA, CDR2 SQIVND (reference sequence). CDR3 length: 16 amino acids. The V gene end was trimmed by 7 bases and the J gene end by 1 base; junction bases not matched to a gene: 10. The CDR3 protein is CASTPGQGFKNTEAFF. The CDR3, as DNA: TGTGCCAGTACCCCGGGACAGGGCTTTAAGAACACTGAAGCTTTCTTT.

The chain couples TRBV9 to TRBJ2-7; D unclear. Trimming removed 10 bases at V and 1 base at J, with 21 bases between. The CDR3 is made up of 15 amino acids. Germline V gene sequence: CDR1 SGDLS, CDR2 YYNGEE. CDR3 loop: CAPFRGRLGSYEQYF. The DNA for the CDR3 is TGTGCCCCCTTCCGAGGCAGGTTAGGGTCCTACGAGCAGTACTTC. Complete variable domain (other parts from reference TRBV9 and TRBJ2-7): DSGVTQTPKHLITATGQRVTLRCSPRSGDLSVYWYQQSLDQGLQFLIQYYNGEERAKGNILERFSAQQFPDLHSELNLSSLELGDSALYFCAPFRGRLGSYEQYFGPGTRLTVT.

The CDR3: CASSQETGGVPDTQYF. The DNA of the CDR3 is TGTGCCAGCAGCCAAGAGACAGGGGGCGTCCCAGATACGCAGTATTTT. This sequence joins TRBV4-2 and TRBJ2-3, with 10 bases that match TRBD1. V lost 0 bases, J lost 4 bases, and 4 bases stayed unmatched. Germline values: CDR1 LGHNA, CDR2 YNFKEQ. The CDR3 extends over 16 amino acids.

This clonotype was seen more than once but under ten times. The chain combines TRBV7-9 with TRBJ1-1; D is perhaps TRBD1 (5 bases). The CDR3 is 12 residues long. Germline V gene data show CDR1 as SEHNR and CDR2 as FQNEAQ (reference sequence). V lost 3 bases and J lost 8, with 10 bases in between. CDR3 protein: CASSFRGFEAFF. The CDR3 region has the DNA TGTGCCAGCAGCTTCCGGGGCTTCGAAGCTTTCTTT. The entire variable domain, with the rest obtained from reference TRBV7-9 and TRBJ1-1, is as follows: DTGVSQNPRHKITKRGQNVTFRCDPISEHNRLYWYRQTLGQGPEFLTYFQNEAQLEKSRLLSDRFSAERPKGSFSTLEIQRTEQGDSAMYLCASSFRGFEAFFGQGTRLTVV.

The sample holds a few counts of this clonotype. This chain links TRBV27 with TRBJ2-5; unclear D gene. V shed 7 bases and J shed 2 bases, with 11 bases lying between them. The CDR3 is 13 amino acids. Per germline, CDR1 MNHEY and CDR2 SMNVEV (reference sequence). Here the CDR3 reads CASIRAAQETQYF. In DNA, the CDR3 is TGTGCCAGCATACGGGCAGCTCAAGAGACCCAGTACTTC.

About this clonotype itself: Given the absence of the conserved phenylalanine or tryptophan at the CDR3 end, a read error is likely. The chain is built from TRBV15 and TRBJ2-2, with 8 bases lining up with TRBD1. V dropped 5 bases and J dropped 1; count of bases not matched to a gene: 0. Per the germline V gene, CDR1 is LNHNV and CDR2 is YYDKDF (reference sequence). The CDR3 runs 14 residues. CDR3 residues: CATSGTGNTGELFS. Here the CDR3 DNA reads TGTGCCACCAGCGGGACAGGGAACACCGGGGAGCTGTTTTCT.

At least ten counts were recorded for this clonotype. This CDR3 is CASSRPLPTSGRSYSYEQYF. In DNA, the CDR3 is TGCGCCAGCAGCCGCCCCCTTCCGACTAGCGGGAGGTCGTACTCCTACGAGCAGTACTTC. J is TRBJ2-7 and V is TRBV5-1; 13 positions agree with TRBD2. Per germline, CDR1 SGHRS and CDR2 YFSETQ. This CDR3 spans 20 amino acids. Trimming took 4 bases from V and 0 from J; bases not matched to a gene: 16.

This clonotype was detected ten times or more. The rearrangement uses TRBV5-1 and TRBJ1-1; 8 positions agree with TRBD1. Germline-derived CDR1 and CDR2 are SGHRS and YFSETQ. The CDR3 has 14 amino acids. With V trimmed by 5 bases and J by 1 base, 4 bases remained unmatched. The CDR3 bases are TGCGCCAGCAGTCCCGGGACAGGGAACACTGAAGCTTTCTTT. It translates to CASSPGTGNTEAFF.

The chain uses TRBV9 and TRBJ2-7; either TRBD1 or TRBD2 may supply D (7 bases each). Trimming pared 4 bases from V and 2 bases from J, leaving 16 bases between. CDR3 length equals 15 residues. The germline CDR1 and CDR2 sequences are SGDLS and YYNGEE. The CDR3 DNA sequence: TGTGCCAGCAGCCAAAGCGGGACAGAAGCCTACGAGCAGTACTTC. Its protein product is CASSQSGTEAYEQYF.

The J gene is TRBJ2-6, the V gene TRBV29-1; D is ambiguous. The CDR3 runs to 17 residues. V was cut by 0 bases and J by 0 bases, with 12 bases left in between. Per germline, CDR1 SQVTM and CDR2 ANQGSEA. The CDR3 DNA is TGCAGCGTTGAAGAAAGGGTTACTTCCTCTGGGGCCAACGTCCTGACTTTC. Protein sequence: CSVEERVTSSGANVLTF. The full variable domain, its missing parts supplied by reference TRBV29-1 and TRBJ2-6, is SAVISQKPSRDICQRGTSLTIQCQVDSQVTMMFWYRQQPGQSLTLIATANQGSEATYESGFVIDKFPISRPNLTFSTLTVSNMSPEDSSIYLCSVEERVTSSGANVLTFGAGSRLTVL.

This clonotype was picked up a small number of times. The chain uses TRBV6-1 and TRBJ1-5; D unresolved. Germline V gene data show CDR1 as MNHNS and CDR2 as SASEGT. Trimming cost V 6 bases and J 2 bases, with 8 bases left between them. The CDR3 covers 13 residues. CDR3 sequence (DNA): TGTGCCAGCAGACTCGGGGGCAATCAGCCCCAGCATTTT. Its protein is CASRLGGNQPQHF.

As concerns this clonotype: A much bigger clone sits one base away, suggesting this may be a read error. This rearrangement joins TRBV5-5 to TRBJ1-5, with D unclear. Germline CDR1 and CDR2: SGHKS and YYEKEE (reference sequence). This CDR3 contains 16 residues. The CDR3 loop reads CGSSLLAGISNQPQHF. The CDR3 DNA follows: TGTGGCAGCAGCTTACTTGCAGGCATTAGCAATCAGCCCCAGCATTTT.

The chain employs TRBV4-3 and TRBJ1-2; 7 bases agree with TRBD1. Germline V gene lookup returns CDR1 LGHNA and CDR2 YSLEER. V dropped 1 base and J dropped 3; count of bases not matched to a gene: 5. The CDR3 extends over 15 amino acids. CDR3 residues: CASSQGQGYDYGYTF. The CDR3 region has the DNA TGCGCCAGCAGCCAAGGACAGGGTTATGACTATGGCTACACCTTC.

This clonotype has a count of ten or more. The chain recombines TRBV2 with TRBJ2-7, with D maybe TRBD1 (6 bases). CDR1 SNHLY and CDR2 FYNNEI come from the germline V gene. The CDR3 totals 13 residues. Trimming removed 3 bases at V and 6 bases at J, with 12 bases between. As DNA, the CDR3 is TGTGCCAGCAGTGACGGACAGTATCTCGAGCAGTACTTC. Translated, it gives CASSDGQYLEQYF.

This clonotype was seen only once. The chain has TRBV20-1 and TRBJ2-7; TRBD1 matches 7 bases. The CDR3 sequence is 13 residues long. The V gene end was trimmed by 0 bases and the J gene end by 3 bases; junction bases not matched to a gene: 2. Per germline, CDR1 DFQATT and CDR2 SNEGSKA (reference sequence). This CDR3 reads CSARDTGDYEQYF. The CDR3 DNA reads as TGCAGTGCTAGAGACACAGGGGACTACGAGCAGTACTTC.

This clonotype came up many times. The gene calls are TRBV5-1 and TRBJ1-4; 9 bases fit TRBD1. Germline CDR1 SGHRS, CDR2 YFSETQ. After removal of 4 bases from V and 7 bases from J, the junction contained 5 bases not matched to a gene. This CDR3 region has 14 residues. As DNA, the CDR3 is TGCGCCAGCAGCGGGGGACAGGGAAGTGAAAAACTGTTTTTT. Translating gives CASSGGQGSEKLFF.

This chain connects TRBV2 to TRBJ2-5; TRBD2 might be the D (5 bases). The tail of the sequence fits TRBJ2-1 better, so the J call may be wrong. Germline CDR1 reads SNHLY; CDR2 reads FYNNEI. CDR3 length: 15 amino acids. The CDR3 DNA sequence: TGTGCCAGCAGTGAAGAGGGAGACTTCTACAATGAGCAGTTCTTC. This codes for CASSEEGDFYNEQFF.